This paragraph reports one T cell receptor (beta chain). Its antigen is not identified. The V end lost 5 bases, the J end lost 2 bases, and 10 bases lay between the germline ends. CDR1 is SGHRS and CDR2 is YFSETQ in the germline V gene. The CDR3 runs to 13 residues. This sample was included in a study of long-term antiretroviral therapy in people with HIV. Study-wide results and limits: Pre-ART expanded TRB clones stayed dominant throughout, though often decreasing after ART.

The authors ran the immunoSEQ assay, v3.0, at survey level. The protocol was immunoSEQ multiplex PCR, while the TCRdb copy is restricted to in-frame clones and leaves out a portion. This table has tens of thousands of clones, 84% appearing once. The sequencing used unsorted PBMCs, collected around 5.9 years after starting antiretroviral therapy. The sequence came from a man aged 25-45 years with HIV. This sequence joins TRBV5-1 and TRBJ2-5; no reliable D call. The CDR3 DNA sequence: TGCGCCAGCAGACCCGGGCCTCAAGAGACCCAGTACTTC. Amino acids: CASRPGPQETQYF.